A single sample is the source of the 10 T cell receptor beta chains below, sequenced in a study of shared clonotypes between healthy human individuals. Sequenced by immunoSEQ multiplex PCR; TCRdb stores in-frame clones only, minus some. The sample lists roughly 2.6 million clones, 85% to 95% occurring once. The sample comprised naive CD4+ T cells sorted from blood. Subset in this sample: CD45RA+ positively selected. These receptors originate from a man between 18 and 29 years old in good health.

V is TRBV2 and J is TRBJ1-5, with a possible D match to TRBD1 (5 bases). Trimming pared 1 base from V and 3 bases from J, leaving 10 bases between. The CDR3 covers 15 residues. The V gene's germline CDR1 is SNHLY and CDR2 FYNNEI. CDR3: CASSEEQVDNQPQHF. The CDR3 DNA follows: TGTGCCAGCAGTGAAGAACAGGTGGACAATCAGCCCCAGCATTTT.

Turning to this clone: Its ends do not fully match the called genes, so a read error is possible. The chain couples TRBV5-1 to TRBJ1-2, with D unclear. Per the germline V gene, CDR1 is SGHRS and CDR2 is YFSETQ. CDR3 length: 13 residues. CDR3 DNA sequence: TGCGCCAGCGGCTTAGTCTGGGACTATGGCTACACCTTC. Its protein product is CASGLVWDYGYTF.

The rearrangement links TRBV30 to TRBJ1-1; maybe TRBD1 (5 bases). The germline CDR1 and CDR2 sequences are GTSNPN and SVGIG (reference sequence). Trimming removed 2 bases at V and 0 bases at J, with 13 bases between. The CDR3 is made up of 15 amino acids. The CDR3 reads CAWSNPGRVNTEAFF. CDR3 nucleotide sequence: TGTGCCTGGAGTAACCCGGGACGGGTGAACACTGAAGCTTTCTTT.

The gene calls are TRBV29-1 and TRBJ1-5; TRBD1 aligns across 7 bases. The CDR3 runs to 16 residues. Per the germline V gene, CDR1 is SQVTM and CDR2 is ANQGSEA. The V and J ends lost 1 base and 0 bases, in that order; junction bases with no gene match: 6. CDR3 coding DNA: TGCAGCGTTGAAGTTGGGACAGCGTATAGCAATCAGCCCCAGCATTTT. Translating gives CSVEVGTAYSNQPQHF.

The V call is TRBV5-1, the J call TRBJ2-7, with D maybe TRBD1 (5 bases). CDR3 length equals 14 residues. The germline V and J ends were trimmed by 4 bases and 0 bases, with 11 bases remaining between them. CDR1 and CDR2 (germline): SGHRS, YFSETQ. The CDR3 protein is CASSPGRDSYEQYF. DNA of the CDR3: TGCGCCAGCAGCCCGGGCAGGGACTCCTACGAGCAGTACTTC.

This chain uses TRBV19 with TRBJ2-2; perhaps TRBD1 as D (5 bases). The CDR3 is 16 amino acids. CDR1 is LNHDA and CDR2 is SQIVND in the germline V gene (reference sequence). Trimming left V 3 bases short and J 4 bases short, with 15 bases between. The CDR3 protein is CASSMVGAQSTGELFF. The CDR3, as DNA: TGTGCCAGTAGTATGGTAGGGGCGCAGAGCACCGGGGAGCTGTTTTTT.

The rearrangement joins TRBV12-5 to TRBJ2-3; no clear D. The V end lost 7 bases, the J end lost 8 bases, and 10 bases lay between the germline ends. CDR1 is LGHNT and CDR2 is FRNRAP in the germline V gene. This CDR3 spans 11 amino acids. The CDR3 protein is CASELVGTQYF. The CDR3 bases are TGTGCTAGTGAGCTAGTGGGTACGCAGTATTTT.

CDR3 sequence reads: CASSETAGNTIYF. The CDR3 coding sequence is TGTGCCAGTAGCGAGACAGCTGGAAACACCATATATTTT. The chain combines TRBV19 with TRBJ1-3; possibly TRBD1 for D (5 bases). CDR3 length: 13 residues. V gave up 6 bases and J gave up 2 bases, with 8 bases separating them. The V gene's germline CDR1 is LNHDA and CDR2 SQIVND (reference sequence).

The chain employs TRBV15 and TRBJ2-3; D remains ambiguous. Germline V CDR1 and CDR2: LNHNV, YYDKDF (reference sequence). The CDR3 contains 19 residues. Trimming stripped 0 bases from V and 2 bases from J, with 21 bases between. CDR3 amino acids: CATSRDLFATARNTDTQYF. DNA for the CDR3: TGTGCCACCAGCAGAGATCTCTTTGCGACGGCCCGCAACACAGATACGCAGTATTTT.

This clone was detected only once. At the DNA level, this CDR3 is encoded by other sequences in the same sample as well. CDR3 in amino acids: CASSPEETQYF. CDR3 sequence (DNA): TGTGCCAGCTCACCCGAGGAGACCCAGTACTTC. The chain links TRBV18 to TRBJ2-5; D is unclear. The CDR3 totals 11 residues. V lost 3 bases to trimming and J lost 5 bases, with 4 bases between them. The germline gives CDR1 KGHSH, CDR2 LQKENI.